This T cell receptor beta chain is drawn from a study of blood T cell repertoires in COVID-19. Turning to the study itself: From T cells, B-cell-depleted T cells, or PBMCs came the material, which was cDNA or gDNA.

The CDR3 consists of 14 residues. Germline CDR1 and CDR2: MDHEN and SYDVKM. V gave up 7 bases and J gave up 7 bases; unmatched junction bases: 7. Per the study methods: Reference gene primer amplification yielded estimated nucleated cell counts. Profiled with immunoSEQ multiplex PCR; TCRdb holds only in-frame clones, not every one. The V and J calls and clone size are taken from that table; D and trimming were inferred from the DNA. The sample records tens of thousands of clones, about 86% being singletons. This chain connects TRBV28 to TRBJ2-1; 10 positions agree with TRBD2. The sequencing input was peripheral blood. This sequence was found in a man in his fifties or sixties with acute or convalescent COVID-19. CDR3 nucleotides: TGTGCCAGCACGTGGCTAGCGGGAGAGAATGAGCAGTTCTTC. Translated: CASTWLAGENEQFF.